This T cell receptor beta chain was profiled in a study of breast tumors, draining lymph nodes, adjacent tissues. About this clonotype itself: What it binds is not known. One junction end disagrees with the germline gene, perhaps due to a read error.

Samples came from axillary lymph nodes draining the breast cancer. This CDR3 spans 17 amino acids. Per the germline V gene, CDR1 is SSHAT and CDR2 is FNYEAQ (reference sequence). A single record per CDR3 protein comes from TCRdb applying MiXCR to the multiplex PCR reads. The sample contains about 230,000 distinct CDR3 sequences, about a third of which appear only once. Findings and caveats of the study: Tumor TCR diversity was below lymph nodes but above nontumor tissue. Luminal-like breast cancer showed significantly higher tumor–nontumor repertoire similarity than basal-like. The data were judged consistent with most tumor T cells coming from lymph node and expanding in tumor.

The material sequenced was axillary lymph node tissue. The source of this sequence is a female donor with breast cancer. Some clones in this sample may be carry-over from other donors' samples. The rearrangement links TRBV7-7 to TRBJ2-3; 9 bases fit TRBD2. The CDR3 sequence is CASSLAGVTVGTDTQYF. CDR3 DNA: TGTGCTAGCAGCTTAGCGGGAGTAACTGTGGGCACAGATACGCAGTATTTT.